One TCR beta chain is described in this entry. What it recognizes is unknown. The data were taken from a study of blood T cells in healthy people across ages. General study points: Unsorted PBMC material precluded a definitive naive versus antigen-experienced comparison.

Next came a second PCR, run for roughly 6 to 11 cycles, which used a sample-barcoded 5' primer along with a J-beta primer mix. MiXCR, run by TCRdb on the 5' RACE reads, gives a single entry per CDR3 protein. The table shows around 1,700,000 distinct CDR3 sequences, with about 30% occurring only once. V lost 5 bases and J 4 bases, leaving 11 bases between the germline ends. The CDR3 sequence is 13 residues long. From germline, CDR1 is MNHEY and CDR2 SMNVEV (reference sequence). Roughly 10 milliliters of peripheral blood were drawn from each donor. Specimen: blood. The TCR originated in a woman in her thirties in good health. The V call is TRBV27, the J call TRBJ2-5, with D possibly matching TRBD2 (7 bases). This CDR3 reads CASSGRGGETQYF. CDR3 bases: TGTGCCAGCAGTGGAAGGGGGGGAGAGACCCAGTACTTC.